The 12 T cell receptor beta chains listed next were all sequenced from one sample in a study of T cell responses to AZD1222 COVID-19 vaccine. The data were produced by immunoSEQ multiplex PCR, yet TCRdb's version contains in-frame clones alone and is incomplete. This sample carries around 180,000 clones, around nine tenths of them seen once, and the ten largest clones take more than 7%. Sequencing used peripheral blood, obtained on day 0 of AZD1222 vaccination. The receptors here all came from an adult in good health.

In its sample, this clone was seen once. The chain joins TRBV6-5 to TRBJ1-1; D uncertain. The CDR3 has 16 residues. Germline-derived CDR1 and CDR2 are MNHEY and SVGAGI. V gave up 2 bases and J gave up 1 base, with 14 bases separating them. In DNA form, the CDR3 reads TGTGCCAGCAGTTACGGTGGGGTAGGCGAGAACACTGAAGCTTTCTTT. Residues: CASSYGGVGENTEAFF.

The rearrangement links TRBV7-2 to TRBJ1-2; D remains ambiguous. The length of the CDR3 is 12 residues. Trimming took 5 bases from V and 5 from J, leaving 9 bases between them. The germline gives CDR1 SGHTA, CDR2 FQGNSA. The CDR3 protein is CASSATAYGYTF. The DNA of the CDR3 is TGTGCCAGCAGCGCTACGGCGTATGGCTACACCTTC.

For this clone: Additional DNA sequences in this sample encode the identical CDR3. The J gene is TRBJ1-6, the V gene TRBV9; D gene uncertain. The CDR3 has 15 residues. Germline CDR1 reads SGDLS; CDR2 reads YYNGEE. Trimming stripped 4 bases from V and 0 bases from J, with 8 bases between. CDR3 protein: CASSPTSSYNSPLHF. The CDR3 coding sequence is TGTGCCAGCAGCCCGACGAGCTCCTATAATTCACCCCTCCACTTT. Based on the CDR3 plus reference TRBV9 and TRBJ1-6, the full variable domain is DSGVTQTPKHLITATGQRVTLRCSPRSGDLSVYWYQQSLDQGLQFLIQYYNGEERAKGNILERFSAQQFPDLHSELNLSSLELGDSALYFCASSPTSSYNSPLHFGNGTRLTVT.

The chain is built from TRBV12-3 or TRBV12-4 and TRBJ2-3; D uncertain. This CDR3 region has 13 residues. The V and J ends lost 8 bases and 6 bases respectively, with 15 bases between them. This CDR3 is CASLDGRLDTQYF. As DNA, the CDR3 is TGTGCCAGCTTAGACGGACGTCTCGATACGCAGTATTTT.

J is TRBJ1-2 and V is TRBV28; D might be TRBD1 (6 bases). This CDR3 spans 14 amino acids. V dropped 3 bases and J dropped 5 bases, with 13 bases sitting between them. The germline gives CDR1 MDHEN, CDR2 SYDVKM. This CDR3 is CASSLGGQGYGYTF. CDR3 coding DNA: TGTGCCAGCAGTTTGGGGGGTCAGGGGTATGGCTACACCTTC.

The chain combines TRBV2 with TRBJ1-3; no reliable D call. The CDR3 extends over 13 amino acids. The germline V gene has CDR1 SNHLY and CDR2 FYNNEI. Deletions cut 6 bases from V and 1 base from J, with 7 bases between. The CDR3 DNA reads TGTGCCAGCAGGAGGGAGTCTGGAAACACCATATATTTT. Protein product: CASRRESGNTIYF.

This clone was seen just once. This chain uses TRBV7-9 with TRBJ1-2; no clear D. The CDR3 contains 13 residues. Germline CDR1 SEHNR, CDR2 FQNEAQ (reference sequence). V lost 4 bases and J lost 4, with 10 bases in between. The CDR3 is CASSSLPPYGYTF. In DNA form, the CDR3 reads TGTGCCAGCAGCTCTCTCCCGCCCTATGGCTACACCTTC. Supplemented by reference TRBV7-9 and TRBJ1-2, the full variable domain reads DTGVSQNPRHKITKRGQNVTFRCDPISEHNRLYWYRQTLGQGPEFLTYFQNEAQLEKSRLLSDRFSAERPKGSFSTLEIQRTEQGDSAMYLCASSSLPPYGYTFGSGTRLTVV.

The rearrangement uses TRBV4-1 and TRBJ2-1, with 10 bases lining up with TRBD2. This CDR3 is 14 amino acids long. The junction had 4 bases not matched to a gene; V was cut back by 4 bases and J by 7 bases. CDR1 and CDR2 from the germline V gene are MGHRA and YSYEKL. The DNA for the CDR3 is TGCGCCAGCAGCCGCGGACTAGCGGTAAATGAGCAGTTCTTC. Translation gives CASSRGLAVNEQFF.

In this sample, this clone turned up once. The chain combines TRBV19 with TRBJ1-5, with D tentatively TRBD1 (5 bases). With 3 bases removed from V and 3 bases from J, the gap between germline ends came to 6 bases. From germline, CDR1 is LNHDA and CDR2 SQIVND (reference sequence). This CDR3 region has 13 residues. In DNA form, the CDR3 reads TGTGCCAGTAGTATCAGGGCCAATCAGCCCCAGCATTTT. It codes for CASSIRANQPQHF. The full variable domain, completed using reference TRBV19 and TRBJ1-5, is DGGITQSPKYLFRKEGQNVTLSCEQNLNHDAMYWYRQDPGQGLRLIYYSQIVNDFQKGDIAEGYSVSREKKESFPLTVTSAQKNPTAFYLCASSIRANQPQHFGDGTRLSIL.

A single count supports this clone. This rearrangement joins TRBV27 to TRBJ1-1; tentatively, D is TRBD1 (5 bases). The CDR3 is made up of 15 amino acids. The V and J ends lost 2 bases and 2 bases respectively, with 12 bases between them. Looked up from germline, CDR1 is MNHEY and CDR2 is SMNVEV (reference sequence). This chain's CDR3 is CASSLNGAGNTEAFF. For the CDR3, the DNA is TGTGCCAGCAGTTTAAATGGGGCCGGTAACACTGAAGCTTTCTTT.

The chain links TRBV5-1 to TRBJ1-1; a weak D match, TRBD1 (5 bases). Germline values: CDR1 SGHRS, CDR2 YFSETQ. This CDR3 region has 13 residues. Trimming cost V 4 bases and J 7 bases, with 14 bases left between them. The CDR3 protein is CASSQGWGGEAFF. In DNA form, the CDR3 reads TGCGCCAGCAGCCAGGGCTGGGGTGGTGAAGCTTTCTTT.

The CDR3 spells CASSSGESHYGYTF. The CDR3 coding sequence is TGTGCCAGCAGCTCCGGCGAATCTCACTATGGCTACACCTTC. This rearrangement joins TRBV13 to TRBJ1-2; D gene uncertain. The germline V gene has CDR1 PRHDT and CDR2 FYEKMQ (reference sequence). V lost 4 bases to trimming and J lost 3 bases, with 12 bases between them. This CDR3 has 14 amino acids.